This entry is about one T cell receptor (beta chain). V was cut by 2 bases and J by 7 bases, with 15 bases left in between. Germline V gene lookup returns CDR1 GTSNPN and CDR2 SVGIG (reference sequence). CDR3 length equals 13 residues. This entry belongs to a study of shared clonotypes between healthy human individuals. The data were produced by immunoSEQ multiplex PCR, yet TCRdb's version contains in-frame clones alone and is incomplete. The sample has 550,000 to 600,000 clones; around 78% are singletons. The chain couples TRBV30 to TRBJ2-7; D ambiguous. The material sequenced was PBMCs. The source is a middle-aged woman in good health. Some clones in this sample may be carry-over from other donors' samples. The CDR3 sequence: CAWSRQSDGEQYF. The CDR3 region has the DNA TGTGCCTGGAGTCGGCAGAGCGATGGGGAGCAGTACTTC.